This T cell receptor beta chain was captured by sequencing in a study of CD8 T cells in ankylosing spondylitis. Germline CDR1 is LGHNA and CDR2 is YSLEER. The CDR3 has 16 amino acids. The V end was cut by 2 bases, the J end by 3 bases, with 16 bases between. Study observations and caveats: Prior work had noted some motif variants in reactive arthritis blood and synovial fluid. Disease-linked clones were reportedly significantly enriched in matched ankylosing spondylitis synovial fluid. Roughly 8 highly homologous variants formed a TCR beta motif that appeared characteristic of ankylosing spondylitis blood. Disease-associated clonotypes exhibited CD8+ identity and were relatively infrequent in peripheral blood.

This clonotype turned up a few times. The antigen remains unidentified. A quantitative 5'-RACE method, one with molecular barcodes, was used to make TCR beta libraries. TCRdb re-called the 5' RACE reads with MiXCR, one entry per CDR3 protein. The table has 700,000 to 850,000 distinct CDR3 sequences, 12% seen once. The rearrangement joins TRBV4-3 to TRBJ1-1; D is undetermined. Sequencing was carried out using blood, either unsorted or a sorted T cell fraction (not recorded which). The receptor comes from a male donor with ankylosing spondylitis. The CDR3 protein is CASSQTRMVGHTEAFF. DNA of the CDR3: TGCGCCAGCAGCCAAACGCGGATGGTAGGTCACACTGAAGCTTTCTTT.